A single sample gave rise to the 28 T cell receptor beta chains below, sequenced in a study of CD8 T cells in ankylosing spondylitis. General observations from the study: The study identified a TCR beta motif of several highly homologous variants that appeared characteristic of ankylosing spondylitis blood.

No antigens are known for them. TCRdb redid the calling of the 5' RACE reads with MiXCR, one entry per CDR3 protein. The sample lists hundreds of thousands of distinct CDR3 sequences; approximately 10% were seen once. The sample consisted of blood, either unsorted or a sorted T cell fraction (not recorded which). The receptors shown here come from a male donor with ankylosing spondylitis.

This clonotype was counted only a few times. The chain joins TRBV7-2 to TRBJ2-7; 7 positions match TRBD2. The CDR3 is made up of 15 amino acids. The V gene end was trimmed by 5 bases and the J gene end by 4 bases; junction bases not matched to a gene: 11. Germline loops: CDR1 SGHTA, CDR2 FQGNSA. CDR3 sequence reads: CASSLRGDVVYEQYF. The CDR3 region has the DNA TGTGCCAGCAGCCTCCGGGGGGATGTCGTTTACGAGCAGTACTTC.

This clonotype was counted only a few times. The chain uses TRBV20-1 and TRBJ2-5; TRBD2 matches 11 bases. Germline CDR1 and CDR2: DFQATT and SNEGSKA (reference sequence). J was trimmed by 4 bases and V by 0 bases; bases with no gene match: 7. The CDR3 is 16 amino acids. The CDR3 region is CSARDPRSGRGETQYF. DNA of the CDR3: TGCAGTGCTAGAGATCCCCGTAGCGGGAGGGGAGAGACCCAGTACTTC.

This clonotype has just a few counts. V and J are TRBV10-3 and TRBJ1-6; D unclear. Trimming cost V 4 bases and J 4 bases, with 8 bases left between them. The CDR3 contains 14 residues. Germline assignment: CDR1 ENHRY and CDR2 SYGVKD. The DNA of the CDR3 is TGTGCCATCAGTGGGGCCGTTTATAATTCACCCCTCCACTTT. Its protein is CAISGAVYNSPLHF.

V is TRBV12-3 or TRBV12-4 and J is TRBJ1-6; D is perhaps TRBD1 (6 bases). The V and J ends lost 6 bases and 8 bases respectively, with 11 bases between them. CDR3 length: 13 amino acids. The CDR3 region has the DNA TGTGCCAGCAGGAGGACAGAGTATTCACCCCTCCACTTT. It specifies CASRRTEYSPLHF.

The chain recombines TRBV28 with TRBJ2-1; D is possibly TRBD2 (6 bases). From germline, CDR1 is MDHEN and CDR2 SYDVKM. This CDR3 contains 15 residues. Between the trimmed V and J ends, which lost 6 bases and 3 bases, there was a span of 15 bases. CDR3 amino acids: CASRLGRINYNEQFF. As DNA, the CDR3 is TGTGCCAGCAGGTTAGGGAGGATTAACTACAATGAGCAGTTCTTC.

This clonotype was observed a handful of times. For the CDR3, the DNA is TGTGCCAGCAGTTTATTGGGACAGGGGGCGTCTGCCAAAAACATTCAGTACTTC. This translates into CASSLLGQGASAKNIQYF. The rearrangement joins TRBV28 to TRBJ2-4; 12 nucleotides line up with TRBD1. The V and J ends lost 1 base and 1 base, in that order; junction bases with no gene match: 5. Germline values: CDR1 MDHEN, CDR2 SYDVKM. The CDR3 length is 18 residues.

The chain employs TRBV11-3 and TRBJ2-1; 11 bases map to TRBD2. The V segment lost 5 bases and the J segment 8 bases; nucleotides outside the gene matches: 8. Germline V lookup: CDR1 SGHNT, CDR2 YENEEA. The CDR3 extends over 15 amino acids. The CDR3 is CASSPRSGRGYEQFF. CDR3 sequence (DNA): TGTGCCAGCAGCCCCCGTAGCGGGAGGGGCTATGAGCAGTTCTTC.

This clonotype was seen only once. The chain recombines TRBV7-8 with TRBJ2-3; 13 nucleotides line up with TRBD2. The V and J ends lost 5 bases and 3 bases, in that order; junction bases with no gene match: 8. CDR1 and CDR2 (germline): SGHVS, FQNEAQ. The CDR3 is made up of 17 amino acids. The CDR3: CASSLGLAGRGTDTQYF. Here the CDR3 DNA reads TGTGCCAGCAGCCTGGGACTAGCGGGGAGGGGGACAGATACGCAGTATTTT.

This clonotype was picked up many times. This chain links TRBV10-3 with TRBJ2-1, with TRBD2 matching over 9 bases. Unmatched junction bases numbered 6, after V lost 2 bases and J lost 7 bases. CDR1 is ENHRY, CDR2 SYGVKD, per germline. The CDR3 is 15 residues long. CDR3 sequence: CAISERLAGLNEQFF. Here the CDR3 DNA reads TGTGCCATCAGTGAGAGGCTAGCGGGATTGAATGAGCAGTTCTTC.

In its sample, this clonotype was seen many times. The chain carries TRBV5-1 and TRBJ1-5, with D hard to call. This CDR3 has 15 amino acids. V shed 0 bases and J shed 3 bases, with 10 bases lying between them. Germline CDR1 and CDR2: SGHRS and YFSETQ. CDR3 coding DNA: TGCGCCAGCAGCTTGGGGACGGCCTACAATCAGCCCCAGCATTTT. Its translation is CASSLGTAYNQPQHF.

In this sample, this clonotype turned up many times. V and J are TRBV5-5 and TRBJ1-1; TRBD1 is a possible D gene (6 bases). The CDR3 covers 15 residues. Trimming removed 4 bases at V and 0 bases at J, with 13 bases between. Germline values: CDR1 SGHKS, CDR2 YYEKEE (reference sequence). CDR3 sequence (DNA): TGTGCCAGCAGCGGACACAGGGTTATGAACACTGAAGCTTTCTTT. This gives the protein CASSGHRVMNTEAFF.

This clonotype was seen only a few times. The rearrangement joins TRBV5-1 to TRBJ2-7, with a weak D call TRBD2 (5 bases). The germline V gene encodes CDR1 SGHRS and CDR2 YFSETQ. The CDR3 length is 15 residues. The germline V and J ends were trimmed by 0 bases and 5 bases, with 15 bases remaining between them. The CDR3 reads CASSLGVTRVNEQYF. The CDR3 region has the DNA TGCGCCAGCAGCTTGGGAGTGACGCGGGTAAACGAGCAGTACTTC.

This clonotype was recorded many times. The J gene is TRBJ1-1, the V gene TRBV12-3 or TRBV12-4, with a tentative D call TRBD1 (6 bases). The CDR3 covers 13 residues. V was trimmed by 5 bases and J by 4 bases, leaving 11 bases between them. As DNA, the CDR3 is TGTGCCAGCAGTATCCGGACAGCCACTGAAGCTTTCTTT. Amino acid sequence: CASSIRTATEAFF.

This clonotype was seen at least ten times. The chain joins TRBV5-1 to TRBJ1-2, with D possibly TRBD1 on 6 matching bases. CDR3 size: 14 residues. The germline CDR1 and CDR2 sequences are SGHRS and YFSETQ. Trimming took 4 bases from V and 3 from J, leaving 13 bases between them. For the CDR3, the DNA is TGCGCCAGCAGCCTGCAGACAGGACACTATGGCTACACCTTC. It encodes CASSLQTGHYGYTF.

This clonotype has ten or more counts. The V call is TRBV5-1, the J call TRBJ1-1; 11 nucleotides agree with TRBD1. V lost 0 bases to trimming and J lost 11 bases; unmatched junction nucleotides: 6. The germline V gene encodes CDR1 SGHRS and CDR2 YFSETQ. The CDR3 length is 14 residues. The CDR3 DNA reads TGCGCCAGCAGCTTGGTGGACAGGGGGCTAGGGGCTTTCTTT. It specifies CASSLVDRGLGAFF.

There are many counts of this clonotype. This rearrangement joins TRBV29-1 to TRBJ2-3, with a weak D call TRBD2 (5 bases). V lost 7 bases and J lost 5, with 19 bases in between. The CDR3 covers 14 residues. Germline CDR1 SQVTM, CDR2 ANQGSEA. The CDR3 coding sequence is TGCAGCGGGACCCGCGAGGGCTTACAAGATACGCAGTATTTT. It yields the protein CSGTREGLQDTQYF.

This chain joins TRBV12-3 or TRBV12-4 and TRBJ2-7, with D tentatively TRBD2 (6 bases). V lost 7 bases to trimming and J lost 3 bases, with 13 bases between them. This CDR3 region has 13 residues. The CDR3 DNA is TGTGCCAGCAAGAAAGGAGGGGACTACGAGCAGTACTTC. It translates to CASKKGGDYEQYF.

V gene TRBV7-2 combines with J gene TRBJ2-3; TRBD2 is a possible D gene (5 bases). The germline V and J ends were trimmed by 4 bases and 2 bases, with 16 bases remaining between them. Germline V gene sequence: CDR1 SGHTA, CDR2 FQGNSA. CDR3 length equals 16 residues. The DNA of the CDR3 is TGTGCCAGCAGCTCTTCTGGGAGCGAGAACACAGATACGCAGTATTTT. Its protein product is CASSSSGSENTDTQYF.

CDR3 region: CASSRPKQGRDEQYF. As DNA, the CDR3 is TGCGCCAGCAGCCGACCCAAACAGGGGAGAGACGAGCAGTACTTC. This chain uses TRBV5-1 with TRBJ2-7; 7 positions agree with TRBD1. The trim removed 4 bases at V and 5 bases at J, leaving 12 bases unmatched. Germline V lookup: CDR1 SGHRS, CDR2 YFSETQ. The CDR3 loop spans 15 amino acids.

The gene calls are TRBV20-1 and TRBJ2-1, with D possibly being TRBD1 (6 bases). The V end was cut by 6 bases, the J end by 4 bases, with 13 bases between. This CDR3 comprises 13 residues. Germline V gene lookup returns CDR1 DFQATT and CDR2 SNEGSKA (reference sequence). This CDR3 is CSAARGVYNEQFF. Here the CDR3 DNA reads TGCAGTGCCGCCAGGGGAGTGTACAATGAGCAGTTCTTC.

This clonotype was observed a few times. The CDR3 nucleotides read TGCAGTGCTAGCGACAGCAGATGGGGCACAGATACGCAGTATTTT. It translates to CSASDSRWGTDTQYF. The chain joins TRBV20-1 to TRBJ2-3, with D possibly TRBD1 on 5 matching bases. Germline values: CDR1 DFQATT, CDR2 SNEGSKA (reference sequence). The CDR3 has 15 amino acids. V gave up 3 bases and J gave up 1 base, with 14 bases separating them.

The J gene is TRBJ1-1, the V gene TRBV5-5; 9 bases are shared with TRBD1. Per germline, CDR1 SGHKS and CDR2 YYEKEE (reference sequence). This CDR3 comprises 14 residues. J was trimmed by 5 bases and V by 4 bases; bases with no gene match: 6. DNA of the CDR3: TGTGCCAGCAGCGCAGGGACAGGGAAGACTGAAGCTTTCTTT. It is translated as CASSAGTGKTEAFF. Looking up the rest from reference TRBV5-5 and TRBJ1-1 gives the full variable domain: DAGVTQSPTHLIKTRGQQVTLRCSPISGHKSVSWYQQVLGQGPQFIFQYYEKEERGRGNFPDRFSARQFPNYSSELNVNALLLGDSALYLCASSAGTGKTEAFFGQGTRLTVV.

This clonotype was recorded at least ten times. The V gene is TRBV10-3, the J gene TRBJ2-5; TRBD1 might be the D (6 bases). The CDR3 has 18 amino acids. V was clipped by 0 bases and J by 3 bases, with 20 bases between them. Germline V gene data show CDR1 as ENHRY and CDR2 as SYGVKD. CDR3 amino acids: CAISESRWPGETKETQYF. The DNA of the CDR3 is TGTGCCATCAGTGAGTCGCGGTGGCCAGGGGAAACGAAAGAGACCCAGTACTTC.

This sequence joins TRBV6-5 and TRBJ2-7, with D perhaps TRBD2 (6 bases). CDR1 and CDR2 (germline): MNHEY, SVGAGI. There are 15 residues in the CDR3. The germline V and J ends were trimmed by 2 bases and 4 bases, with 15 bases remaining between them. The CDR3 region is CASSYVGVSGYEQYF. CDR3 nucleotides: TGTGCCAGCAGTTACGTGGGAGTGAGCGGGTACGAGCAGTACTTC.

The chain couples TRBV7-9 to TRBJ1-1, with no clear D. The germline V and J ends were trimmed by 2 bases and 11 bases, with 9 bases remaining between them. The CDR3 has 11 residues. Germline V CDR1 and CDR2: SEHNR, FQNEAQ (reference sequence). This CDR3 is CASSLLDKAFF. The CDR3 DNA reads as TGTGCCAGCAGCTTACTCGATAAGGCTTTCTTT.

This clonotype occurred many times. The rearrangement uses TRBV4-2 and TRBJ2-7, with D perhaps matching TRBD2 (5 bases). The CDR3 is 14 amino acids. Germline CDR1 LGHNA, CDR2 YNFKEQ. Trimming pared 3 bases from V and 0 bases from J, leaving 9 bases between. CDR3 in amino acids: CASSHVGVSYEQYF. The CDR3 DNA reads as TGTGCCAGCAGCCACGTGGGAGTCTCCTACGAGCAGTACTTC.

The rearrangement uses TRBV6-1 and TRBJ1-4; no firm D call. Trimming took off 6 bases at V and 2 bases at J, with 16 bases between the two ends. Per germline, CDR1 MNHNS and CDR2 SASEGT. The CDR3 contains 16 residues. The CDR3: CASRPWVSDTNEKLFF. CDR3 DNA: TGTGCCAGCAGACCCTGGGTATCGGATACTAATGAAAAACTGTTTTTT.

This clonotype has just a few counts. The chain recombines TRBV20-1 with TRBJ2-1; 8 nucleotides agree with TRBD2. The V gene end was trimmed by 7 bases and the J gene end by 5 bases; junction bases not matched to a gene: 10. The CDR3 is 14 residues long. Germline assignment: CDR1 DFQATT and CDR2 SNEGSKA (reference sequence). The DNA of the CDR3 is TGCAGTGTGTCTAGCGGGCCCTTAAACAATGAGCAGTTCTTC. As protein: CSVSSGPLNNEQFF.